This T cell receptor beta chain was recovered during a study of response to subunit inactivated influenza vaccine. MiXCR, run by TCRdb on the RT-PCR reads, gives a single entry per CDR3 protein. The repertoire consists of about 780,000 distinct CDR3 sequences, with about a fifth occurring once and the leading ten covering about a tenth. CDR3 length: 16 amino acids. Germline trimming cut 3 bases from V and 3 bases from J; bases unmatched to any gene: 4. The V gene's germline CDR1 is LGHNA and CDR2 YNFKEQ. This clonotype was picked up a small number of times. Sequencing used PBMCs from blood, obtained 4 to 6 days after vaccination. This chain links TRBV4-2 with TRBJ2-3, with 12 positions matching TRBD2. The clonotype comes from a man aged 50-60 years who received an inactivated influenza vaccine. CDR3 region: CASSQRTSGTTDTQYF. The CDR3 DNA sequence: TGTGCCAGCAGCCAGAGGACTAGCGGGACGACAGATACGCAGTATTTT.